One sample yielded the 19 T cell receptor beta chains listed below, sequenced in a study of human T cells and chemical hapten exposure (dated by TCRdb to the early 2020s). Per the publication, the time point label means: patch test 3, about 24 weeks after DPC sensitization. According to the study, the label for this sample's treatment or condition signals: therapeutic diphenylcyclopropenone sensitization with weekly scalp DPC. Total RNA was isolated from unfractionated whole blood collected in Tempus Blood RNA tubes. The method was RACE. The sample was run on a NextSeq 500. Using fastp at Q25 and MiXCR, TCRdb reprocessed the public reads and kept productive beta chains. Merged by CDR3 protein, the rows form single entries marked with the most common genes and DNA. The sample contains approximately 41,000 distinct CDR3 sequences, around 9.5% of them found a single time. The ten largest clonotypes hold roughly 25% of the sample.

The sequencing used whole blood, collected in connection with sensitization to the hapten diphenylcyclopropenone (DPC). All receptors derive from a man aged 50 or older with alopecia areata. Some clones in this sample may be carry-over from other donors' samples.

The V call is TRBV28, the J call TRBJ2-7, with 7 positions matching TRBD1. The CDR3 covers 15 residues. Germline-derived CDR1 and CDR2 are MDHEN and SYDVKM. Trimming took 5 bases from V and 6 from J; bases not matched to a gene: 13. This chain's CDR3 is CASSPSRAGGTEQYF. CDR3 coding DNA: TGTGCCAGCAGTCCCTCACGGGCAGGGGGAACCGAGCAGTACTTC.

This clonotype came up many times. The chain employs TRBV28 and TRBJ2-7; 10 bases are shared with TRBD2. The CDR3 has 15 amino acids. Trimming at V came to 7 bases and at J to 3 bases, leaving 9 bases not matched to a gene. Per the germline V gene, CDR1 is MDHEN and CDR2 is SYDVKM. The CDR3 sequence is CASTTPAGGGYEQYF. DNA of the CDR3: TGTGCCAGCACCACACCAGCGGGAGGGGGCTACGAGCAGTACTTC.

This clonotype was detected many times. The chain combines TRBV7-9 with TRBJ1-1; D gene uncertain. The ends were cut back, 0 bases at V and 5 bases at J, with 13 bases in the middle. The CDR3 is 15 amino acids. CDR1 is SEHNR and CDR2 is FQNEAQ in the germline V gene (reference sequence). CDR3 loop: CASSLALGSSTEAFF. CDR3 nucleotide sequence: TGTGCCAGCAGCTTAGCGCTGGGTTCTAGTACTGAAGCTTTCTTT.

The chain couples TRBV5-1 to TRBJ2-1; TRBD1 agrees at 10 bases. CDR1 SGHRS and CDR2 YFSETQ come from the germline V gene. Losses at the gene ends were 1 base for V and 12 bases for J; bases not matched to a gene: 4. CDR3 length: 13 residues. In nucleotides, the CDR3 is TGCGCCAGCAGCTTGTTTGGGGACAGGGGGCAGTTCTTC. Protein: CASSLFGDRGQFF.

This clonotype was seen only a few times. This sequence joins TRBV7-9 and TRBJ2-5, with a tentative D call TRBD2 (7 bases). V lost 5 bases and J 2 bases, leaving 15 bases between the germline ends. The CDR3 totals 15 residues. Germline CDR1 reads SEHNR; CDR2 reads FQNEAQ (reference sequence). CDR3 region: CASSLASGTQETQYF. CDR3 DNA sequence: TGTGCCAGCAGCCTCGCGAGCGGGACACAAGAGACCCAGTACTTC.

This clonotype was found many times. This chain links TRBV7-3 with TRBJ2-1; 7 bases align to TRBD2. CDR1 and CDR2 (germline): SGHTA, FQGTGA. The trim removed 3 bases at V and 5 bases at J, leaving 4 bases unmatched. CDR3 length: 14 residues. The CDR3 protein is CASSLQLANNEQFF. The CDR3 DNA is TGTGCCAGCAGCTTGCAACTAGCGAACAATGAGCAGTTCTTC.

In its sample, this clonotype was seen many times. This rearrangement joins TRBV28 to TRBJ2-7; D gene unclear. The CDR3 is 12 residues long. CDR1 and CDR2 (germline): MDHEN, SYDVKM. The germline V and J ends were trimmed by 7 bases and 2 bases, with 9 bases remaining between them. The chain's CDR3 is CASTSETYEQYF. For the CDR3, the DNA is TGTGCCAGCACCTCGGAGACCTACGAGCAGTACTTC.

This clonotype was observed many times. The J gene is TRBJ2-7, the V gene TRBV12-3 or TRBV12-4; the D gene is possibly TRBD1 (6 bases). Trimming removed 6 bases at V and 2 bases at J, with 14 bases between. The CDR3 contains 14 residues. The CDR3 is CASSSTGGPYEQYF. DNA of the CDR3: TGTGCCAGCAGCTCGACAGGCGGTCCCTACGAGCAGTACTTC.

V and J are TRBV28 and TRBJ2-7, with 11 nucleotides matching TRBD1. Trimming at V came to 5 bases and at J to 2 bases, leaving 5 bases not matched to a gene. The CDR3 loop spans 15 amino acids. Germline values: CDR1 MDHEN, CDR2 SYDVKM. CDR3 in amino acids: CASSLPGQGAYEQYF. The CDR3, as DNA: TGTGCCAGCAGTCTGCCGGGACAGGGGGCCTACGAGCAGTACTTC.

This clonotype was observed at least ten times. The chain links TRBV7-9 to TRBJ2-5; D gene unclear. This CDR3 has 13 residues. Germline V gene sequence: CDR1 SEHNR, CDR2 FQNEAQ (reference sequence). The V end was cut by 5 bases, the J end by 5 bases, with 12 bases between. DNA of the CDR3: TGTGCCAGCAGCCCCACATTGGACGAGACCCAGTACTTC. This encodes CASSPTLDETQYF.

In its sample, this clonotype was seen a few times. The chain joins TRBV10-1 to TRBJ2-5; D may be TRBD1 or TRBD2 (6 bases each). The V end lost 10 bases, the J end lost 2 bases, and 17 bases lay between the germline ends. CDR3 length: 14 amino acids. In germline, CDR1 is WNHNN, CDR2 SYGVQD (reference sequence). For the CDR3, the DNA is TGCGCCACCCAAGGGGGGACGTTACAAGAGACCCAGTACTTC. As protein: CATQGGTLQETQYF.

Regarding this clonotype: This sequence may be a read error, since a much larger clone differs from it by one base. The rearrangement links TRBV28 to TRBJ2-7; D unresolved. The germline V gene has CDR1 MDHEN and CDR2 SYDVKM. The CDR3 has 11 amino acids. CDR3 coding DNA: TGTACCAGCAGTATCTCCTACGAGCAGTACTTC. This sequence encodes CTSSISYEQYF.

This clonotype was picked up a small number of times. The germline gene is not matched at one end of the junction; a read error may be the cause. The CDR3 here is CVSSSDRYNEQFF. The DNA for the CDR3 is TGTGTCAGCAGCTCGGACAGATACAATGAGCAGTTCTTC. The chain carries TRBV5-6 and TRBJ2-1, with a weak D call TRBD1 (6 bases). Germline-derived CDR1 and CDR2 are SGHDT and YYEEEE. The CDR3 spans 13 residues. Full variable domain (missing parts from reference TRBV5-6 and TRBJ2-1): DAGVTQSPTHLIKTRGQQVTLRCSPKSGHDTVSWYQQALGQGPQFIFQYYEEEERQRGNFPDRFSGHQFPNYSSELNVNALLLGDSALYLCVSSSDRYNEQFFGPGTRLTVL.

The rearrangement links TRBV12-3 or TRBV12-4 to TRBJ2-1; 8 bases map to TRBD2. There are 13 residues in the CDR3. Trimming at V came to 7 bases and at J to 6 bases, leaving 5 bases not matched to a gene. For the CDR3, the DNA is TGTGCCAGCACGGGGGCGGGAGGCAATGAGCAGTTCTTC. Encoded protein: CASTGAGGNEQFF.

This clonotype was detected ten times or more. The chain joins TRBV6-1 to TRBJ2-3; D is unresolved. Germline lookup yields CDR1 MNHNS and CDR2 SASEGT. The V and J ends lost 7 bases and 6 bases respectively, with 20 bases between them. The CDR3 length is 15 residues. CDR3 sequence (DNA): TGTGCCAGCAACCCAACGCCAGGTGGTACGGATACGCAGTATTTT. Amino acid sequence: CASNPTPGGTDTQYF.

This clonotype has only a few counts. CDR3 loop: CASSVSRDYNEQFF. The CDR3 bases are TGTGCCAGCAGCGTTTCCAGGGACTACAATGAGCAGTTCTTC. This chain links TRBV7-9 with TRBJ2-1; D might be TRBD1 (5 bases). The CDR3 spans 14 residues. Trimming took 5 bases from V and 3 from J, leaving 11 bases between them. Per the germline V gene, CDR1 is SEHNR and CDR2 is FQNEAQ (reference sequence).

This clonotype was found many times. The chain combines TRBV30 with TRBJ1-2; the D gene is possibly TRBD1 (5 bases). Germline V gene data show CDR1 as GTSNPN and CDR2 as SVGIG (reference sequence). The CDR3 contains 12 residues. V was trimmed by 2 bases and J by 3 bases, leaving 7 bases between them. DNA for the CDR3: TGTGCCTGGAGTCGGGGGGACTATGGCTACACCTTC. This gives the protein CAWSRGDYGYTF.

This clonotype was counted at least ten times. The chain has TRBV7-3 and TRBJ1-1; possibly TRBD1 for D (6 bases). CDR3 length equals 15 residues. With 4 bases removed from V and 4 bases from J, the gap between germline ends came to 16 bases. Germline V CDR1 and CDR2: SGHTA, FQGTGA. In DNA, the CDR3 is TGTGCCAGCAGCTCTGAACCAGGGGCGGGCACTGAAGCTTTCTTT. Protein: CASSSEPGAGTEAFF. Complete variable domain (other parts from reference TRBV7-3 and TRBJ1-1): GAGVSQTPSNKVTEKGKYVELRCDPISGHTALYWYRQSLGQGPEFLIYFQGTGAADDSGLPNDRFFAVRPEGSVSTLKIQRTERGDSAVYLCASSSEPGAGTEAFFGQGTRLTVV.

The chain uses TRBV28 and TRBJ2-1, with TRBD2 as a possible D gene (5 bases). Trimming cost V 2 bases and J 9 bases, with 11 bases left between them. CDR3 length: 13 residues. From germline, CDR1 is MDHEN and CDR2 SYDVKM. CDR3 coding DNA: TGTGCCAGCAGTTTAGCGGAGGATGGTGAGCAGTTCTTC. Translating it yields CASSLAEDGEQFF.